The next 9 T cell receptor beta chains were all read from a single sample in a study of radiation and T cells in renal cell carcinoma. Indicated time point: blood 2 weeks post-SBRT. Treatment reported: 15 Gy SBRT to primary tumor, nephrectomy 4 weeks later. Profiling relied on immunoSEQ multiplex PCR, and the TCRdb table lists in-frame clones only, not all of them. The sample holds about 130,000 clones, 75% to 85% seen once. The sequencing here drew on blood, taken from a patient whose treatment included radiotherapy and nephrectomy. Receptor source: a woman aged 60 to 75 with renal cell carcinoma.

The chain links TRBV9 to TRBJ2-5; TRBD1 matches 8 bases. Judging by the DNA end, TRBJ2-7 fits better; the J call may be wrong. This CDR3 is built from 15 residues. CDR1 is SGDLS and CDR2 is YYNGEE in the germline V gene. The CDR3 region has the DNA TGTGCCAGCAGCGTAGGACCAGGGGGCGACCACGAGCAGTACTTC. It translates to CASSVGPGGDHEQYF.

The rearrangement links TRBV7-6 to TRBJ2-1; 11 bases fit TRBD2. J lost 9 bases, V lost 2 bases, and 9 bases had no gene match. The germline V gene encodes CDR1 SGHVS and CDR2 FNYEAQ. CDR3 length: 16 residues. The CDR3 spells CASSLLGLAEGGEQFF. The CDR3 DNA is TGTGCCAGCAGCTTATTGGGACTAGCGGAGGGGGGTGAGCAGTTCTTC.

The CDR3 loop reads CASSEDRNYGYTF. The CDR3 DNA reads as TGTGCCAGCAGTGAGGACAGGAACTATGGCTACACCTTC. The V and J genes are TRBV6-1 and TRBJ1-2; 7 bases fit TRBD1. CDR3 length equals 13 residues. CDR1 is MNHNS and CDR2 is SASEGT in the germline V gene. Trimming removed 3 bases from V and 2 bases from J; junction bases left unmatched: 0.

This CDR3 is CASSPGGGAYGYTF. The CDR3 DNA reads TGTGCCAGCAGTCCCGGGGGGGGCGCCTATGGCTACACCTTC. V and J are TRBV28 and TRBJ1-2; D is possibly TRBD1 (6 bases). Germline V gene lookup returns CDR1 MDHEN and CDR2 SYDVKM. The CDR3 is 14 amino acids. V shed 5 bases and J shed 4 bases, with 14 bases lying between them.

The genes are TRBV14 and TRBJ2-6; no definite D call. Germline V gene sequence: CDR1 SGHDN, CDR2 FVKESK. Trimming removed 1 base from V and 0 bases from J, with 10 bases in between. The CDR3 runs to 17 residues. CDR3 loop: CASSQVPTYSGANVLTF. The CDR3 nucleotides read TGTGCCAGCAGCCAAGTCCCGACCTACTCTGGGGCCAACGTCCTGACTTTC.

The chain recombines TRBV6-6 with TRBJ1-2; tentative D call: TRBD1 (5 bases). Germline-derived CDR1 and CDR2 are MNHNY and SVGAGI (reference sequence). V lost 6 bases to trimming and J lost 6 bases, with 11 bases between them. This CDR3 contains 12 residues. CDR3 nucleotide sequence: TGTGCCAGCAGCTCCGACAGAAATGGCTACACCTTC. Translation gives CASSSDRNGYTF.

The count of this clone is one. The chain is built from TRBV10-1 and TRBJ1-5; 9 positions match TRBD1. The J segment lost 1 base and the V segment lost 6 bases, leaving 13 bases of the junction unmatched. CDR3 length: 18 residues. From germline, CDR1 is WNHNN and CDR2 SYGVQD (reference sequence). The CDR3 loop reads CASRSGTGTFRSNQPQHF. The CDR3 DNA is TGCGCCAGCAGGTCCGGGACAGGGACGTTTAGAAGCAATCAGCCCCAGCATTTT.

The rearrangement uses TRBV9 and TRBJ2-3; unclear D gene. Germline CDR1 SGDLS, CDR2 YYNGEE. CDR3 length: 16 amino acids. The germline V and J ends were trimmed by 0 bases and 0 bases, with 11 bases remaining between them. In DNA form, the CDR3 reads TGTGCCAGCAGCGTAGGAATCGCTTCTAGCACAGATACGCAGTATTTT. It encodes CASSVGIASSTDTQYF.

V gene TRBV10-1 combines with J gene TRBJ1-1; perhaps TRBD1 as D (5 bases). The CDR3 has 14 amino acids. V lost 3 bases and J lost 1, with 9 bases in between. Germline loops: CDR1 WNHNN, CDR2 SYGVQD (reference sequence). The DNA of the CDR3 is TGCGCCAGCAGTGATACGGACACGAACACTGAAGCTTTCTTT. It yields the protein CASSDTDTNTEAFF.